A selection of T cell receptor beta chains follows, all from one sample in a study of T cell responses to AZD1222 COVID-19 vaccine. Repertoires were generated with immunoSEQ multiplex PCR, while TCRdb's copy carries only in-frame clones and drops some. Among roughly 150,000 clones listed, roughly 92% were seen once. The specimen comprised peripheral blood, sampled 28 days after the second AZD1222 dose. The receptors derive from an adult who received the AZD1222 COVID-19 vaccine. Both conserved end residues are part of each CDR3. D genes are given only for firm matches. Rows give clone size only sometimes, using once, few, many, or a class for an expanded clone.

d_call j_call v_call clone_size cdr3_length cdr3_nt cdr3_aa
. TRBJ1-2 TRBV5-4 . 16 TGTGCCAGCAGCTTGGCCGCCCCCAGCTCTAACTATGGCTACACCTTC CASSLAAPSSNYGYTF
. TRBJ1-3 TRBV7-9 once 16 TGTGCCAGCAGCCCGCGGGGTGCGAGGCAAGGGAACACCATATATTTT CASSPRGARQGNTIYF
. TRBJ2-1 TRBV2 once 13 TGTGCCAGCAGTGAAGGAGTCTACAATGAGCAGTTCTTC CASSEGVYNEQFF
. TRBJ2-1 TRBV19 . 12 TGTGCCAGTAGTATCCCCTCCGAGGAGCAGTTCTTC CASSIPSEEQFF
. TRBJ1-1 TRBV6-5 . 12 TGTGCCAGCTTCAGGGTGAACACTGAAGCTTTCTTT CASFRVNTEAFF
. TRBJ1-1 TRBV29-1 . 12 TGCAGCGCTGGGCTAGGGAACACTGAAGCTTTCTTT CSAGLGNTEAFF
TRBD1 TRBJ1-1 TRBV7-3 . 14 TGTGCCAGCAGCCTAACAGGGGGTAACACTGAAGCTTTCTTT CASSLTGGNTEAFF
. TRBJ2-1 TRBV27 . 12 TGTGCCAGCATTGCAGGAGGGAATGAGCAGTTCTTC CASIAGGNEQFF
. TRBJ1-1 TRBV6-5 . 14 TGTGCCAGCAGTCGCCAAGGGGGGAGCACTGAAGCTTTCTTT CASSRQGGSTEAFF
TRBD1 TRBJ1-1 TRBV29-1 . 12 TGCAGCGCACAGGGGGGGAACACTGAAGCTTTCTTT CSAQGGNTEAFF
. TRBJ1-5 TRBV10-3 . 16 TGTGCCATCAGTGACCCGACAGATTATAGCAATCAGCCCCAGCATTTT CAISDPTDYSNQPQHF
. TRBJ2-7 TRBV5-1 once 12 TGCGCCAGCAGCTTGGGGACCGACGAGCAGTACTTC CASSLGTDEQYF
TRBD2 TRBJ2-7 TRBV4-2 . 17 TGTGCCAGCAGCCAGGGGGGCCTAGCGGGGGCCTCCTACGAGCAGTACTTC CASSQGGLAGASYEQYF
TRBD2 TRBJ2-1 TRBV10-3 . 16 TGTGCCATCAGTACGATGTCTAGCGGGGGTAACAATGAGCAGTTCTTC CAISTMSSGGNNEQFF
. TRBJ1-5 TRBV24-1 few 12 TGTGCCACCAGTGATTCGTATCAGCCCCAGCATTTT CATSDSYQPQHF
. TRBJ1-1 TRBV2 . 15 TGTGCCAGCAGTGAATGGGGACCCCCAAACACTGAAGCTTTCTTT CASSEWGPPNTEAFF
TRBD1 TRBJ1-1 TRBV2 . 14 TGTGCCAGCACCATGGACAGGCGGGGCACTGAAGCTTTCTTT CASTMDRRGTEAFF
TRBD1 TRBJ1-2 TRBV5-1 . 14 TGCGCCAGCAGCCCCGGGACAGGGAACTATGGCTACACCTTC CASSPGTGNYGYTF
TRBD1 TRBJ1-4 TRBV7-9 once 14 TGTGCCAGCAGCTCCGGGACAGGGCGTGAAAAACTGTTTTTT CASSSGTGREKLFF
. TRBJ1-1 TRBV19 . 13 TGTGCCAGTAGTATCAGGGGGAACACTGAAGCTTTCTTT CASSIRGNTEAFF
TRBD1 TRBJ1-2 TRBV6-1 . 15 TGTGCCAGCAGCCTTCCCGGACAGGGGGCGTATGGCTACACCTTC CASSLPGQGAYGYTF
. TRBJ1-2 TRBV18 . 14 TGTGCCAGCTCAGCCGGGACCGGGAATTATGGCTACACCTTC CASSAGTGNYGYTF
. TRBJ2-7 TRBV11-2 . 17 TGTGCCAGCAGCTTAGGGGCCCTAGCTTACGGGCGCCACGAGCAGTACTTC CASSLGALAYGRHEQYF
TRBD1 TRBJ1-1 TRBV5-5 . 16 TGTGCCAGCAGCTCGACAGGGAACTGGATGAACACTGAAGCTTTCTTT CASSSTGNWMNTEAFF
. TRBJ1-5 TRBV30 . 12 TGTGCCTGGAGTACCGGTAATCAGCCCCAGCATTTT CAWSTGNQPQHF
. TRBJ1-2 TRBV3-1/TRBV3-2 . 16 TGTGCCAGCAGCCAACTGCTCGGCGGAGGGAACTATGGCTACACCTTC CASSQLLGGGNYGYTF
. TRBJ2-7 TRBV19 . 15 TGTGCCAGTAGTAGCCCCGGGGACTCCCCCTACGAGCAGTACTTC CASSSPGDSPYEQYF
. TRBJ2-1 TRBV7-3 . 14 TGTGCCAGCAGCTCCCCGGGGGTGGTGAATGAGCAGTTCTTC CASSSPGVVNEQFF
. TRBJ1-6 TRBV7-9 . 16 TGTGCCAGCAGCCCACGGGACGCAGAAGCGGGTTCACCCCTCCACTTT CASSPRDAEAGSPLHF
. TRBJ2-7 TRBV27 . 14 TGTGCCAGCAGTTTATCGGGTACTTCCTACGAGCAGTACTTC CASSLSGTSYEQYF
. TRBJ1-5 TRBV5-1 . 13 TGCGCCAGCAGCCCGGGACTAGACCAGCCCCAGCATTTT CASSPGLDQPQHF
. TRBJ2-5 TRBV7-3 . 12 TGTGCCAGCAGCTTATCTGGGGAGACCCAGTACTTC CASSLSGETQYF
. TRBJ1-6 TRBV4-1 few 15 TGCGCCAGCAGCCAAGACGATTTATTTAATTCACCCCTCCACTTT CASSQDDLFNSPLHF
TRBD1 TRBJ1-6 TRBV4-2 . 15 TGTGCCAGCAGCCATCTCGACAGGGAAGGTTCACCCCTCCACTTT CASSHLDREGSPLHF
TRBD1 TRBJ2-6 TRBV18 . 18 TGTGCCAGCTCACCACAGACAGGGGGCGTATCTGGGGCCAACGTCCTGACTTTC CASSPQTGGVSGANVLTF
. TRBJ1-1 TRBV5-1 . 15 TGCGCCAGCAGCTTGAACAGGGCCATGAACACTGAAGCTTTCTTT CASSLNRAMNTEAFF
TRBD1 TRBJ1-2 TRBV4-1 . 16 TGCGCCAGCAGCCAAGAACAGGGGGCTAGAGTCTATGGCTACACCTTC CASSQEQGARVYGYTF